This TCR beta chain was found in a study of brain T cells in children with intractable seizures. Concerning this clone itself: The antigen is not known.

Repertoires were generated with immunoSEQ multiplex PCR, while TCRdb's copy carries only in-frame clones and drops some. The sample contains roughly 80,000 clones, around 90% of which appear only once. Study-level results: Viral specificity was inferred only from CDR3 similarity; HCMV serostatus was unknown.

Source: peripheral blood, taken at surgery. The sequence came from a girl aged 2-10 years with Rasmussen encephalitis and intractable seizures.

Written as DNA, the CDR3 is TGTGCCAGCAGTCCGCTAGCGGCTGGGGAGCTGTTTTTT. Protein: CASSPLAAGELFF. The chain joins TRBV6-5 to TRBJ2-2; 7 nucleotides match TRBD2. J lost 8 bases, V lost 5 bases, and 5 bases had no gene match. The CDR3 covers 13 residues. Germline CDR1 MNHEY, CDR2 SVGAGI.